One and the same sample provided the 8 T cell receptor beta chains below, sequenced in a study of blood T cell repertoires in COVID-19. Assay used: immunoSEQ multiplex PCR; TCRdb lists only in-frame clones, some missing. The table shows 200,000 to 300,000 clones, with around nine tenths occurring only once. The specimen was peripheral blood. These receptors were obtained from a woman aged 60-70 years with COVID-19, enrolled during active disease.

Only one count was recorded for this clone. This chain links TRBV2 with TRBJ1-1, with D maybe TRBD1 (5 bases). V was clipped by 3 bases and J by 5 bases, with 16 bases between them. The CDR3 totals 15 residues. Germline assignment: CDR1 SNHLY and CDR2 FYNNEI. The CDR3 nucleotides are TGTGCCAGCAGTGAGGATATTCTCCGGGGGACTGAAGCTTTCTTT. This encodes CASSEDILRGTEAFF.

J is TRBJ2-2 and V is TRBV4-2; no definite D call. Per the germline V gene, CDR1 is LGHNA and CDR2 is YNFKEQ. This CDR3 comprises 16 residues. Trimming removed 1 base from V and 0 bases from J, with 9 bases in between. The CDR3 region is CASSQVRSPNTGELFF. The CDR3 coding sequence is TGTGCCAGCAGCCAAGTCCGGAGCCCGAACACCGGGGAGCTGTTTTTT.

This clone has a single count. The chain joins TRBV7-9 to TRBJ2-3; 7 bases fit TRBD2. This CDR3 spans 17 amino acids. V was pared by 5 bases and J by 4 bases, with 15 bases of the junction left unmatched. CDR1 and CDR2 (germline): SEHNR, FQNEAQ (reference sequence). CDR3 protein: CASSPNIRTRRADTQYF. CDR3 nucleotide sequence: TGTGCCAGCAGCCCGAATATCCGGACTAGAAGAGCAGATACGCAGTATTTT.

The chain has TRBV30 and TRBJ1-2, with D possibly being TRBD1 (5 bases). This CDR3 has 15 amino acids. Germline assignment: CDR1 GTSNPN and CDR2 SVGIG (reference sequence). The V end was cut by 2 bases, the J end by 1 base, with 14 bases between. Here the CDR3 DNA reads TGTGCCTGGAGTCGTAACCCGGGGGGTAACTATGGCTACACCTTC. It yields the protein CAWSRNPGGNYGYTF.

The V call is TRBV19, the J call TRBJ2-1; the match to TRBD2 covers 10 bases. Germline loops: CDR1 LNHDA, CDR2 SQIVND (reference sequence). CDR3 length equals 18 residues. V lost 0 bases to trimming and J lost 0 bases; unmatched junction nucleotides: 5. The DNA of the CDR3 is TGTGCCAGTAGTATAGATGGAATAGCGGGAGGCTCCTACAATGAGCAGTTCTTC. Its protein is CASSIDGIAGGSYNEQFF.

The chain combines TRBV5-5 with TRBJ2-3, with 13 bases aligning to TRBD2. Germline V CDR1 and CDR2: SGHKS, YYEKEE (reference sequence). Unmatched junction bases numbered 6, after V lost 3 bases and J lost 2 bases. The CDR3 runs to 17 residues. The CDR3 sequence: CASSSRTSGSFTDTQYF. CDR3 DNA sequence: TGTGCCAGCAGCTCCCGGACTAGCGGGAGTTTCACAGATACGCAGTATTTT.

The chain combines TRBV28 with TRBJ2-1; 8 positions agree with TRBD2. Germline CDR1 and CDR2: MDHEN and SYDVKM. The CDR3 extends over 16 amino acids. Germline trimming cut 5 bases from V and 7 bases from J; bases unmatched to any gene: 13. The CDR3 here is CASSPSGGGAFNEQFF. As DNA, the CDR3 is TGTGCCAGCAGTCCCTCCGGGGGGGGCGCCTTTAATGAGCAGTTCTTC.

This clone occurred once. This chain joins TRBV6-2 or TRBV6-3 and TRBJ2-1; TRBD1 aligns across 7 bases. V gave up 2 bases and J gave up 6 bases; unmatched junction bases: 4. CDR1 is MNHEY and CDR2 is SVGEGT in the germline V gene. CDR3 size: 14 residues. This chain's CDR3 is CASSYTRQGNEQFF. In DNA form, the CDR3 reads TGTGCCAGCAGTTACACACGACAGGGCAATGAGCAGTTCTTC.